One sample yielded the 23 T cell receptor beta chains listed below, sequenced in a study of T cells in Graves' hyperthyroidism and ophthalmopathy. Amplified regions were TCR beta CDR3 sequences from RNA transcripts. RT-PCR in the first round (using the HTBI primer set) targeted the TCR CDR3. A single record per CDR3 protein comes from TCRdb applying MiXCR to the multiplex PCR reads. Seen here are more than 500,000 distinct CDR3 sequences, 40% to 55% observed once, and the top ten hold about 40%. The sample comprised peripheral blood or thyroid tissue (not recorded which). The receptor source for this set is an adult woman with Graves' disease, either hyperthyroidism or ophthalmopathy (not recorded which).

At least ten counts were recorded for this clonotype. The genes are TRBV20-1 and TRBJ1-4, with D unresolved. CDR1 DFQATT and CDR2 SNEGSKA come from the germline V gene (reference sequence). The CDR3 totals 14 residues. V dropped 6 bases and J dropped 2 bases, with 13 bases sitting between them. CDR3 coding DNA: TGCAGTGCCCCTCTCACGGGCACTAATGAAAAACTGTTTTTT. Its protein is CSAPLTGTNEKLFF.

The chain has TRBV9 and TRBJ1-2; D is possibly TRBD1 (5 bases). The V gene's germline CDR1 is SGDLS and CDR2 YYNGEE. V was pared by 3 bases and J by 3 bases, with 12 bases between. This CDR3 has 14 residues. DNA for the CDR3: TGTGCCAGCAGCGCCCGTGGGGGGTACTATGGCTACACCTTC. This gives the protein CASSARGGYYGYTF.

This clonotype appeared a few times. The chain combines TRBV19 with TRBJ2-3; D unresolved. CDR3 length equals 14 residues. Germline CDR1 is LNHDA and CDR2 is SQIVND (reference sequence). The V end was cut by 4 bases, the J end by 1 base, with 9 bases between. The CDR3 sequence: CASSNGRGTDTQYF. The CDR3, as DNA: TGTGCCAGTAGTAACGGCCGAGGCACAGATACGCAGTATTTT.

The chain links TRBV30 to TRBJ2-7, with a tentative D call TRBD2 (6 bases). The CDR3 length is 13 residues. Germline V gives CDR1 GTSNPN, CDR2 SVGIG (reference sequence). Trimming removed 2 bases at V and 4 bases at J, with 12 bases between. The CDR3 protein is CAWSPSAHYEQYF. CDR3 DNA sequence: TGTGCCTGGAGTCCTAGCGCGCATTACGAGCAGTACTTC.

The chain combines TRBV6-5 with TRBJ2-3; 12 nucleotides align to TRBD2. Germline values: CDR1 MNHEY, CDR2 SVGAGI. The J segment lost 7 bases and the V segment lost 4 bases, leaving 9 bases of the junction unmatched. The CDR3 runs 16 residues. The CDR3 protein is CASSSRKTSGSHTQYF. The DNA for the CDR3 is TGTGCCAGCAGTTCACGCAAGACTAGCGGGAGTCATACGCAGTATTTT.

This clonotype was detected ten times or more. This chain links TRBV28 with TRBJ1-4, with no clear D. The germline V gene has CDR1 MDHEN and CDR2 SYDVKM. V was clipped by 6 bases and J by 7 bases, with 15 bases between them. The CDR3 is 14 amino acids. Here the CDR3 reads CASSVTDRVEKLFF. In DNA form, the CDR3 reads TGTGCCAGCAGCGTAACAGATAGGGTTGAAAAACTGTTTTTT.

The chain links TRBV29-1 to TRBJ2-5, with 11 bases lining up with TRBD2. Trimming removed 6 bases from V and 5 bases from J; junction bases left unmatched: 8. This CDR3 is built from 14 residues. Germline V gives CDR1 SQVTM, CDR2 ANQGSEA. DNA of the CDR3: TGCAGCGTCACGACTAGCGGGATGGGGGAGACCCAGTACTTC. Translated: CSVTTSGMGETQYF. The whole variable domain, filled in from reference TRBV29-1 and TRBJ2-5, reads SAVISQKPSRDICQRGTSLTIQCQVDSQVTMMFWYRQQPGQSLTLIATANQGSEATYESGFVIDKFPISRPNLTFSTLTVSNMSPEDSSIYLCSVTTSGMGETQYFGPGTRLLVL.

V usage is TRBV7-2 and J usage is TRBJ2-7, with TRBD2 matching 13 bases. Trimming took 5 bases from V and 6 from J; bases not matched to a gene: 7. Germline CDR1 and CDR2: SGHTA and FQGNSA. The CDR3 is 15 amino acids. CDR3 sequence: CASSPGLAGVAEQYF. CDR3 sequence (DNA): TGTGCCAGCAGCCCAGGACTAGCGGGAGTAGCCGAGCAGTACTTC.

In this sample, this clonotype turned up many times. This chain uses TRBV11-2 with TRBJ2-5, with 11 bases lining up with TRBD2. The CDR3 totals 16 residues. The germline V gene has CDR1 SGHAT and CDR2 FQNNGV. V shed 5 bases and J 1 base; nucleotides not matched to a gene: 6. The CDR3 reads CASSGRTSGFQETQYF. The CDR3 DNA reads as TGTGCCAGCAGCGGACGGACTAGCGGGTTCCAAGAGACCCAGTACTTC.

This chain uses TRBV7-2 with TRBJ2-7; 9 nucleotides match TRBD1. V gave up 1 base and J gave up 6 bases; unmatched junction bases: 13. This CDR3 comprises 17 residues. Germline V gene sequence: CDR1 SGHTA, CDR2 FQGNSA. This CDR3 is CASSLESGTGPLREQYF. CDR3 DNA: TGTGCCAGCAGCTTAGAATCCGGGACAGGGCCCCTGCGCGAGCAGTACTTC.

With regard to this clonotype: Relative to the germline gene, one junction end is altered; a read error may explain this. The J gene is TRBJ2-7, the V gene TRBV7-4, with D possibly TRBD2 on 6 matching bases. CDR3 length: 14 amino acids. Germline V lookup: CDR1 SGHVT, CDR2 SQSDAQ. The CDR3 region has the DNA TGTGCCAGCAGCCCGGGGAGGACTACCTACGGGCAGTACTTC. Amino acid sequence: CASSPGRTTYGQYF. The complete variable domain, with remaining parts taken from reference TRBV7-4 and TRBJ2-7, reads GAGVSQSPRYKVAKRGRDVALRCDSISGHVTLYWYRQTLGQGSEVLTYSQSDAQRDKSGRPSGRFSAERPERSVSTLKIQRTEQGDSAVYLCASSPGRTTYGQYFGPGTRLTVT.

This clonotype was seen ten or more times. Written as DNA, the CDR3 is TGCGCCAGCAAACAGGGGATGAACACTGAAGCTTTCTTT. Encoded protein: CASKQGMNTEAFF. V gene TRBV10-2 combines with J gene TRBJ1-1; 7 bases agree with TRBD1. This CDR3 contains 13 residues. Trimming took 7 bases from V and 0 from J; bases not matched to a gene: 2. Germline V gene sequence: CDR1 WSHSY, CDR2 SAAADI.

This clonotype was seen ten or more times. The V gene is TRBV12-3 or TRBV12-4, the J gene TRBJ1-2, with a tentative D call TRBD1 (5 bases). V dropped 6 bases and J dropped 0 bases, with 14 bases sitting between them. The length of the CDR3 is 15 residues. The CDR3 DNA sequence: TGTGCCAGCAGAGCCGCCTCGGGGGCTAACTATGGCTACACCTTC. Translation: CASRAASGANYGYTF.

Comment on this clonotype: One end of the junction fails to match germline, which may point to a read error. The V call is TRBV20-1, the J call TRBJ1-2; D is perhaps TRBD1 (6 bases). CDR3 length: 14 residues. Germline loops: CDR1 DFQATT, CDR2 SNEGSKA (reference sequence). This CDR3 reads CSAGDRRTAYGYTF. The DNA for the CDR3 is TGCAGTGCTGGAGACAGGCGGACCGCCTATGGCTACACCTTC.

J is TRBJ2-7 and V is TRBV7-8; 8 bases line up with TRBD1. V trimming: 5 bases; J trimming: 0 bases; junction bases outside the gene matches: 12. The CDR3 runs 17 residues. Germline V lookup: CDR1 SGHVS, CDR2 FQNEAQ. The CDR3 loop reads CASSRDRGSLSSYEQYF. The CDR3 bases are TGTGCCAGCAGCCGTGACAGGGGCAGTCTGAGCTCCTACGAGCAGTACTTC.

The chain uses TRBV2 and TRBJ1-2, with 9 bases identical to TRBD1. J gave up 6 bases and V 8 bases, and 10 bases lay outside the gene matches. Germline V gene data show CDR1 as SNHLY and CDR2 as FYNNEI. CDR3 length: 14 residues. The CDR3 DNA is TGTGCCAGCCGGGACAGGGAAGGGACGAATGGCTACACCTTC. This encodes CASRDREGTNGYTF.

This clonotype showed up many times. The rearrangement uses TRBV7-9 and TRBJ1-1; 8 bases are a match to TRBD1. V was pared by 2 bases and J by 3 bases, with 11 bases of the junction left unmatched. This CDR3 is built from 17 residues. Germline V gene sequence: CDR1 SEHNR, CDR2 FQNEAQ (reference sequence). The CDR3 spells CASSLRQGAVTDTEAFF. The CDR3 DNA follows: TGTGCCAGCAGCTTACGTCAGGGGGCAGTTACGGACACTGAAGCTTTCTTT.

The J gene is TRBJ1-6, the V gene TRBV12-3 or TRBV12-4; TRBD1 matches 9 bases. Germline trimming cut 2 bases from V and 13 bases from J; bases unmatched to any gene: 9. The CDR3 is 15 residues long. The CDR3 nucleotides are TGTGCCAGCAGTTTAATGACAGGGGGGGAACAGCCCCTCCACTTT. It translates to CASSLMTGGEQPLHF.

The sample holds one count of this clonotype. The gene calls are TRBV7-2 and TRBJ1-2; D gene ambiguous. Trimming took off 1 base at V and 8 bases at J, with 20 bases between the two ends. The germline CDR1 and CDR2 sequences are SGHTA and FQGNSA. The length of the CDR3 is 16 residues. CDR3 nucleotide sequence: TGTGCCAGCAGCTTAGGCCTAGCGGGAGGGAGGAGCGGCTACACCTTC. Its protein product is CASSLGLAGGRSGYTF. Together with reference TRBV7-2 and TRBJ1-2, the CDR3 gives the full variable domain: GAGVSQSPSNKVTEKGKDVELRCDPISGHTALYWYRQSLGQGLEFLIYFQGNSAPDKSGLPSDRFSAERTGGSVSTLTIQRTQQEDSAVYLCASSLGLAGGRSGYTFGSGTRLTVV.

This clonotype was seen ten or more times. The chain is built from TRBV2 and TRBJ1-2, with 9 bases lining up with TRBD1. Germline trimming cut 5 bases from V and 6 bases from J; bases unmatched to any gene: 10. This CDR3 comprises 15 residues. CDR1 is SNHLY and CDR2 is FYNNEI in the germline V gene. This CDR3 is CASSYSGRDRDGYTF. In nucleotides, the CDR3 is TGTGCCAGCAGTTACTCAGGAAGGGACAGGGATGGCTACACCTTC.

As regards this clonotype: It may be a read error: a sequence one base away is much more abundant. V gene TRBV20-1 combines with J gene TRBJ2-7; D call uncertain. Germline V gene sequence: CDR1 DFQATT, CDR2 SNEGSKA (reference sequence). CDR3 length: 11 residues. V was cut by 2 bases and J by 9 bases, with 11 bases left in between. The CDR3 sequence: CSARITLGQYF. In nucleotides, the CDR3 is TGCAGTGCTAGAATAACTCTAGGGCAGTACTTC.

CDR3 nucleotide sequence: TGTGCCATCAGTGAGTCAGTGGACGAGCAGTACTTC. Translated, it gives CAISESVDEQYF. V and J are TRBV10-3 and TRBJ2-7; D gene unclear. With 0 bases removed from V and 5 bases from J, the gap between germline ends came to 5 bases. The germline CDR1 and CDR2 sequences are ENHRY and SYGVKD. The CDR3 is 12 residues long.

Concerning this clonotype itself: The final CDR3 position lacks the conserved phenylalanine or tryptophan, pointing to a likely read error. No DNA is shown, since the ends of the CDR3 on it are uncertain; the CDR3 is the one TCRdb lists. This chain uses TRBV9 with TRBJ2-6; no DNA check was done on the table's D call, TRBD1. Germline values: CDR1 SGDLS, CDR2 YYNGEE. Counting both end residues, the CDR3 totals 10 amino acids. CDR3 in amino acids: CASSVDGTYT.